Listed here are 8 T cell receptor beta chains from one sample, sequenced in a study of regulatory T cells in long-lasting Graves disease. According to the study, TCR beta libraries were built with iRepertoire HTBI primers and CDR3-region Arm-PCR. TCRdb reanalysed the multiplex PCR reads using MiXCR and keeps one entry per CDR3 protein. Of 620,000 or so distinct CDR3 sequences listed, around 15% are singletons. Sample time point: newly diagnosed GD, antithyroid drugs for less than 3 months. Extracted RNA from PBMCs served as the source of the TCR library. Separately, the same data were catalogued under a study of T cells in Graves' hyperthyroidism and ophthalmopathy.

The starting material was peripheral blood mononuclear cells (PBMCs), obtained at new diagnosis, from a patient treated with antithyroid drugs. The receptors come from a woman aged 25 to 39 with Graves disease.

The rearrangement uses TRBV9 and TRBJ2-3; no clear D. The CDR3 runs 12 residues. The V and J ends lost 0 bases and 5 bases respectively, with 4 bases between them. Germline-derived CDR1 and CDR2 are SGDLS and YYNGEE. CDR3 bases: TGTGCCAGCAGCGTAGCGGGAGATACGCAGTATTTT. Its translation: CASSVAGDTQYF.

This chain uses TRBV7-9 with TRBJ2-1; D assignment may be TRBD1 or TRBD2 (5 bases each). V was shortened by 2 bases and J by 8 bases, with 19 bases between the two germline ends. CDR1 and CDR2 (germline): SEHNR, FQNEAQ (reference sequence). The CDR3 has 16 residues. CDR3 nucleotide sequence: TGTGCCAGCAGCTTATCGGGGCTTTCCCTGGTGGATGAGCAGTTCTTC. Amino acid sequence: CASSLSGLSLVDEQFF.

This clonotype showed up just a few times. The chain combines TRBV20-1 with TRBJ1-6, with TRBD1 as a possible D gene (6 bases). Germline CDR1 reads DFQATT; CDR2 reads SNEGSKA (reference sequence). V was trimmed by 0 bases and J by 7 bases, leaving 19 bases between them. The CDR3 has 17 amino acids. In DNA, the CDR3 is TGCAGTGCTAGAGATAGGCCAGGGGCAAATTTAAATTCACCCCTCCACTTT. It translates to CSARDRPGANLNSPLHF.

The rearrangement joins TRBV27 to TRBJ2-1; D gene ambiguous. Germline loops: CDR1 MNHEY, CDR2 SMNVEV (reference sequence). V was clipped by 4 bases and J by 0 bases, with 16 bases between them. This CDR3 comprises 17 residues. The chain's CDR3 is CASSSQGVLSSYNEQFF. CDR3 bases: TGTGCCAGCAGTTCCCAAGGAGTCCTGAGCTCCTACAATGAGCAGTTCTTC.

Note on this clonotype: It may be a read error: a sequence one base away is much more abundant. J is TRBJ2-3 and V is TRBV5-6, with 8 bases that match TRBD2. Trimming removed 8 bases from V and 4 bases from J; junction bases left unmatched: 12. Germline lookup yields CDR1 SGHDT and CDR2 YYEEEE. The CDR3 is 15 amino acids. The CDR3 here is CASNIAGRGADTQYF. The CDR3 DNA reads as TGTGCCAGTAACATAGCGGGAAGAGGAGCAGATACGCAGTATTTT.

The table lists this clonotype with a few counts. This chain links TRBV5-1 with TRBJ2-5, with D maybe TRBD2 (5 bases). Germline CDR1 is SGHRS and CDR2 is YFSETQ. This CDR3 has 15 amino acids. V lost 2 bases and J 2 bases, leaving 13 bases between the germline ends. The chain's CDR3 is CASSFEGLPQETQYF. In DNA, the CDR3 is TGCGCCAGCAGCTTCGAGGGCCTACCTCAAGAGACCCAGTACTTC.

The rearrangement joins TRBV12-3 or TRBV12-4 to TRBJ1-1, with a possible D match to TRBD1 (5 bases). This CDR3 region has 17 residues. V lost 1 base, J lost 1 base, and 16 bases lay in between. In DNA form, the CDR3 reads TGTGCCAGCAGTTTAGAGTATGGACACGTTGGGAACACTGAAGCTTTCTTT. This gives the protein CASSLEYGHVGNTEAFF.

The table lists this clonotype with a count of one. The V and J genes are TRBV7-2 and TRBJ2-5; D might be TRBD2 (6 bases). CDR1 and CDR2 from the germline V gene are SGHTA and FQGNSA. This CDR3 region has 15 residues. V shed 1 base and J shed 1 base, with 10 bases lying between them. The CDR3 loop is CASSLVRLVQETQYF. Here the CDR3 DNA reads TGTGCCAGCAGCTTAGTCCGACTAGTCCAAGAGACCCAGTACTTC.